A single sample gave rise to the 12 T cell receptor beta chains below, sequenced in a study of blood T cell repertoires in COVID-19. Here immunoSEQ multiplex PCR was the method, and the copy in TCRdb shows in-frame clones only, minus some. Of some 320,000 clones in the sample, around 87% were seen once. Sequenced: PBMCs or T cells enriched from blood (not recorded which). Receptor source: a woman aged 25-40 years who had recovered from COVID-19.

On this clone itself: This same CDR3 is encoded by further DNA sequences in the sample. CDR3 sequence reads: CASSQLGQGDTEAFF. The CDR3 nucleotides read TGTGCCAGCAGCCAATTGGGACAGGGGGACACTGAAGCTTTCTTT. The V call is TRBV3-1 (or the pseudogene TRBV3-2), the J call TRBJ1-1; the match to TRBD1 covers 11 bases. The CDR3 is made up of 15 amino acids. Germline CDR1 reads LGHDT; CDR2 reads YNNKEL (reference sequence). With 2 bases clipped from V and 3 bases from J, the junction kept 2 bases outside the gene matches.

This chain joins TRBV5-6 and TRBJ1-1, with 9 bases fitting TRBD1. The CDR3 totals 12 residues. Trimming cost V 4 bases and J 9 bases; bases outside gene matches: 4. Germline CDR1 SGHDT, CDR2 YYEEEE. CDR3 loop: CASSPGQGKAFF. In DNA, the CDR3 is TGTGCCAGCAGCCCCGGACAGGGGAAAGCTTTCTTT.

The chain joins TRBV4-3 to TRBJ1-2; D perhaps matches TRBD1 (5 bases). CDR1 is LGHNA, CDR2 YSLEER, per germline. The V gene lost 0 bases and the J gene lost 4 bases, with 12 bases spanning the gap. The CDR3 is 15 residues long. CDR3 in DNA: TGCGCCAGCAGCCAAGACGGGACTCTGATCTATGGCTACACCTTC. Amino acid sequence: CASSQDGTLIYGYTF.

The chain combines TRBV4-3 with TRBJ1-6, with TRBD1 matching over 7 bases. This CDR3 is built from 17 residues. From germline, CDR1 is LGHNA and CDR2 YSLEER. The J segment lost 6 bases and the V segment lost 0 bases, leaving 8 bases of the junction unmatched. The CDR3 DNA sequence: TGCGCCAGCAGCCAAGATCGCTACGCAGGGGGTAATTCACCCCTCCACTTT. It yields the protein CASSQDRYAGGNSPLHF.

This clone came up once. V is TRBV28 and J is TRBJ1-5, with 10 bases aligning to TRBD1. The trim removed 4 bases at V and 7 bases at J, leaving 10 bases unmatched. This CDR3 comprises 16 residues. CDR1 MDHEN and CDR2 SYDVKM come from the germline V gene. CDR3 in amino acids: CASSSRRTGGRQPQHF. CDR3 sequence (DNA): TGTGCCAGCAGTTCCCGCCGGACAGGGGGTAGACAGCCCCAGCATTTT.

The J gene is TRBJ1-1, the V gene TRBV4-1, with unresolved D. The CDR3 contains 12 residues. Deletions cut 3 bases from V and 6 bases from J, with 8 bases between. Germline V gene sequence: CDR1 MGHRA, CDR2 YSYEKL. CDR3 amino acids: CASSHPGPEAFF. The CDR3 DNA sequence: TGCGCCAGCAGCCACCCGGGTCCTGAAGCTTTCTTT.

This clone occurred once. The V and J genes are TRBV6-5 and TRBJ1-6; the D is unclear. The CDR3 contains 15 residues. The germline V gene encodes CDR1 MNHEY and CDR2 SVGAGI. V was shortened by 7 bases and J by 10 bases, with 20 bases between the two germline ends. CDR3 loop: CASTPQGGLGSPLHF. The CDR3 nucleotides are TGTGCCAGCACCCCCCAAGGAGGGCTCGGCTCACCCCTCCACTTT.

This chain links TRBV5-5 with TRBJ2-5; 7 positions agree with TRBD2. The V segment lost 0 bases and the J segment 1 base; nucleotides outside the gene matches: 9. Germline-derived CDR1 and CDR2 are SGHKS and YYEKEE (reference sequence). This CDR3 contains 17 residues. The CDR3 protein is CASSLEGGAGVQETQYF. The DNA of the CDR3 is TGTGCCAGCAGCTTGGAGGGTGGTGCGGGGGTCCAAGAGACCCAGTACTTC.

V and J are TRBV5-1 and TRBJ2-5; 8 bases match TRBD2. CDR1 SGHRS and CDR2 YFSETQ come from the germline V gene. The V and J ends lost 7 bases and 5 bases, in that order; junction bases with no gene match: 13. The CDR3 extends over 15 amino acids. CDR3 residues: CASAPGGASGETQYF. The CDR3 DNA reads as TGCGCCAGCGCCCCCGGGGGGGCGTCCGGGGAGACCCAGTACTTC.

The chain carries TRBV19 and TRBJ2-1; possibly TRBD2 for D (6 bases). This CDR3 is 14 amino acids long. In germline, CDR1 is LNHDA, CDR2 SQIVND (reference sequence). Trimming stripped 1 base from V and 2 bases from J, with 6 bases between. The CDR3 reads CASSIGGAYNEQFF. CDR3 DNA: TGTGCCAGTAGTATAGGGGGGGCCTACAATGAGCAGTTCTTC.

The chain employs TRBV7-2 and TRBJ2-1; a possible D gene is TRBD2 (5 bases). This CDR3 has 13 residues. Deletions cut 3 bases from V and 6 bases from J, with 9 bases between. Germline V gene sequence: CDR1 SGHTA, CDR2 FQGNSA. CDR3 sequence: CASSFRAGNEQFF. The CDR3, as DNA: TGTGCCAGCAGCTTCCGCGCGGGCAATGAGCAGTTCTTC.

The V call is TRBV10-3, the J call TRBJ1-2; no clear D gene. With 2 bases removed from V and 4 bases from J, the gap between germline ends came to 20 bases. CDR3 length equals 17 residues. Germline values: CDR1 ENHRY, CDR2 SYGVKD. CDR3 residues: CAISEPESRLLGYGYTF. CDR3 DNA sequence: TGTGCCATCAGTGAGCCCGAGTCAAGATTACTTGGCTATGGCTACACCTTC.